The T cell receptor (beta chain) under discussion was sequenced for a study of blood T cells in healthy people across ages. The use of a sample-barcoded 5' primer and a J-beta primer mix characterized a second PCR of 7 to 11 cycles. Every cDNA molecule carried a tag from a template-switch adaptor bearing 12 random nucleotides. TCRdb passed the 5' RACE reads through MiXCR, listing each CDR3 protein once. The sample holds roughly 2 million distinct CDR3 sequences, 40% to 55% seen once. This clonotype was detected a few times. CDR1 and CDR2 from the germline V gene are SGHTA and FQGNSA. This CDR3 has 16 residues. Trimming removed 2 bases from V and 3 bases from J; junction bases left unmatched: 10.

This sequence joins TRBV7-2 and TRBJ2-7; 7 nucleotides line up with TRBD2. Sequenced input: blood. The receptor's source is a middle-aged woman in good health. CDR3 region: CASSLSLQAGHYEQYF. The CDR3 coding sequence is TGTGCCAGCAGCTTATCCCTCCAAGCGGGGCACTACGAGCAGTACTTC.